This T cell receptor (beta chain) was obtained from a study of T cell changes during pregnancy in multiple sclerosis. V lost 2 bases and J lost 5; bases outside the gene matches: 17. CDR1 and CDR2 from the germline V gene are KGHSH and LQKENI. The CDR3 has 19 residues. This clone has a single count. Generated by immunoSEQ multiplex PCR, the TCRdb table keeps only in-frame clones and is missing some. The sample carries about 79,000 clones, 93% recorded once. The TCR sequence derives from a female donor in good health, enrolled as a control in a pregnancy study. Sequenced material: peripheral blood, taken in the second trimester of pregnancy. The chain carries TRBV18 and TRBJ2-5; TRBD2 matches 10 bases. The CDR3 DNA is TGTGCCAGCTCACCAACGCTGGTAGCGGGGGGACCGTCGGGGGAGACCCAGTACTTC. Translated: CASSPTLVAGGPSGETQYF.